This T cell receptor (beta chain) originates from a study of T cell responses to AZD1222 COVID-19 vaccine. Clones were sequenced by immunoSEQ multiplex PCR, and TCRdb holds only the in-frame ones, with some missing. The data show under 150,000 clones, approximately 90% seen once. The CDR3 contains 13 residues. Germline V lookup: CDR1 LGHDT, CDR2 YNNKEL (reference sequence). Trimming removed 4 bases from V and 7 bases from J, with 14 bases in between. The receptor was isolated from an adult in good health. The chain is built from TRBV3-1 (or the pseudogene TRBV3-2) and TRBJ2-7; D might be TRBD1 (5 bases). The sequences come from peripheral blood, collected on day 0 of MenACWY control vaccination. DNA of the CDR3: TGTGCCAGCAGCCCCTCGTCTAAGGGGGAGCAGTACTTC. Encoded protein: CASSPSSKGEQYF.